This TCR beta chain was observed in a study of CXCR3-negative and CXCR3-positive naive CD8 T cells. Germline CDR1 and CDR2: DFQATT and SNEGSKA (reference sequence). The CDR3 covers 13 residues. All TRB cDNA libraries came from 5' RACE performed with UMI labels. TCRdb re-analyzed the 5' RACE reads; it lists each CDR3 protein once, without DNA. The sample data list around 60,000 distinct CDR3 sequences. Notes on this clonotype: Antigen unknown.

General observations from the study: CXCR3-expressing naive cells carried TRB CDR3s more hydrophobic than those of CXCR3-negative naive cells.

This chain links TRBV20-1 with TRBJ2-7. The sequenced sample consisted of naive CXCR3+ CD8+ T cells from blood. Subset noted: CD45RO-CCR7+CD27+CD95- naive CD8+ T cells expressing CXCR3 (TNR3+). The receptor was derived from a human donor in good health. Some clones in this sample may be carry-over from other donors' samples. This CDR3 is CSARDVADYEQYF.